This TCR beta chain was profiled in a study of blood T cell repertoires in COVID-19. Study-level background: PBMCs, B-cell-depleted T cells, or T cells provided the cDNA or gDNA that made up the material.

In the original analysis: Estimation of nucleated cell counts relied on the amplification of reference gene primers. Profiling relied on immunoSEQ multiplex PCR, and the TCRdb table lists in-frame clones only, not all of them. V and J calls and clone size are those listed in that table; D and trimming were worked out from the DNA. Among a few hundred thousand clones listed, about four fifths were seen once. This clone was picked up a small number of times. Germline-derived CDR1 and CDR2 are SGHTA and FQGNSA. V shed 3 bases and J shed 5 bases, with 16 bases lying between them. This CDR3 is 15 amino acids long.

Sequences were obtained from PBMCs or T cells enriched from blood (not recorded which). This chain connects TRBV7-2 to TRBJ1-1; D unclear. The clonotype was recovered from a woman in her 50s who had recovered from COVID-19. The DNA of the CDR3 is TGTGCCAGCAGCTTTGTCGGGGTGCCGGGGACTGAAGCTTTCTTT. As protein: CASSFVGVPGTEAFF.